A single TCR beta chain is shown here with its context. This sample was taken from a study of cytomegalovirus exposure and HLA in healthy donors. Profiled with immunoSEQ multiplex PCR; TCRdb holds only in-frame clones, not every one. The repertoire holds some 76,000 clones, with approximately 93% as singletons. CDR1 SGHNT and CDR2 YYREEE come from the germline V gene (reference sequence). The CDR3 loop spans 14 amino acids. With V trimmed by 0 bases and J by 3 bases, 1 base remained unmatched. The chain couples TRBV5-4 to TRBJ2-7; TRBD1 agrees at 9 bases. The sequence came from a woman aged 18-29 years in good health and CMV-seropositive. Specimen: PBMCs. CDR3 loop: CASSLGQGVYEQYF. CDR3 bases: TGTGCCAGCAGCTTGGGACAGGGGGTCTACGAGCAGTACTTC.